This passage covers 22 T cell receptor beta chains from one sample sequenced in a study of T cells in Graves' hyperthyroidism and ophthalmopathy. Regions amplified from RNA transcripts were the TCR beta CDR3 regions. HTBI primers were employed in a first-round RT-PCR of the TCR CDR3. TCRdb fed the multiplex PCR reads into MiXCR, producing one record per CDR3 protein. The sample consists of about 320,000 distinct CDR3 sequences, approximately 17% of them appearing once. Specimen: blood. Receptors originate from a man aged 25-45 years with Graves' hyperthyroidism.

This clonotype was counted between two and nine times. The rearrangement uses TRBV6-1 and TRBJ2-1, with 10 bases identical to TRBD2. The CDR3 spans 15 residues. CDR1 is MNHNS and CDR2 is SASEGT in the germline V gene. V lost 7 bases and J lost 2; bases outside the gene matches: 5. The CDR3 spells CASKLAGNPYNEQFF. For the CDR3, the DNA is TGTGCCAGCAAACTAGCGGGAAACCCCTACAATGAGCAGTTCTTC.

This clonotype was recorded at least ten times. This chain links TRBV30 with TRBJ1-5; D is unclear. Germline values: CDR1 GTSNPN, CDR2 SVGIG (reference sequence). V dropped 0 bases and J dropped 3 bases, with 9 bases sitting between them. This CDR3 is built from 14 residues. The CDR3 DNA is TGTGCCTGGAGTGTAATAGGGTTCAATCAGCCCCAGCATTTT. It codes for CAWSVIGFNQPQHF.

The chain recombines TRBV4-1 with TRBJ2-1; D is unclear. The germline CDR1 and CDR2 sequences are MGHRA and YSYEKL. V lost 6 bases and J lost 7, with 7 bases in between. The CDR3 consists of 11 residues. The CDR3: CASSILNEQFF. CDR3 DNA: TGCGCCAGCAGTATACTAAATGAGCAGTTCTTC.

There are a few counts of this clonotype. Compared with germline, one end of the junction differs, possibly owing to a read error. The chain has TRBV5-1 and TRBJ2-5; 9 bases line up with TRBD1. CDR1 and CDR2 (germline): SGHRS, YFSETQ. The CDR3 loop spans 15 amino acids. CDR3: CASSPLAGTGKTQHF. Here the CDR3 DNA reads TGCGCCAGCAGCCCCTTAGCCGGGACAGGGAAGACCCAGCACTTC. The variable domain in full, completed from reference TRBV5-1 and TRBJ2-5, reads KAGVTQTPRYLIKTRGQQVTLSCSPISGHRSVSWYQQTPGQGLQFLFEYFSETQRNKGNFPGRFSGRQFSNSRSEMNVSTLELGDSALYLCASSPLAGTGKTQHFGPGTRLLVL.

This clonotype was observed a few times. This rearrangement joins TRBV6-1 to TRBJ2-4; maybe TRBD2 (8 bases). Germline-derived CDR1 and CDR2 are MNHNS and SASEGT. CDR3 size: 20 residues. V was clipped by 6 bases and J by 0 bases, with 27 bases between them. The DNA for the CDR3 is TGTGCCAGCAGCCAAGGGCCGGGAGGGACAGATATTATAGCCAAAAACATTCAGTACTTC. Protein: CASSQGPGGTDIIAKNIQYF.

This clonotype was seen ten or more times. The CDR3 is CASSHARQGLNEQFF. The CDR3 nucleotides read TGTGCCAGCAGCCACGCCCGACAGGGTCTCAATGAGCAGTTCTTC. The chain employs TRBV3-1 and TRBJ2-1, with TRBD1 matching over 7 bases. This CDR3 is 15 amino acids long. In germline, CDR1 is LGHDT, CDR2 YNNKEL (reference sequence). Unmatched junction bases numbered 8, after V lost 3 bases and J lost 6 bases.

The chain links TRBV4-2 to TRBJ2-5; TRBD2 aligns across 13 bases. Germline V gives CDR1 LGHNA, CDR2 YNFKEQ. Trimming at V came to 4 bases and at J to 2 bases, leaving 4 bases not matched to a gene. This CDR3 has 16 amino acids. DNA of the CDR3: TGTGCCAGCAGCCCTGGGACTAGCGGGGCGCAAGAGACCCAGTACTTC. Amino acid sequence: CASSPGTSGAQETQYF.

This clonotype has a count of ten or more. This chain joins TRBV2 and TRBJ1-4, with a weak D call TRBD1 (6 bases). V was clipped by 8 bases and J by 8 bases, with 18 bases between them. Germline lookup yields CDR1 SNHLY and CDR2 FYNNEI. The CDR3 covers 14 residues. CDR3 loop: CASGSGDFGEKLFF. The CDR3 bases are TGTGCCAGCGGCTCAGGGGATTTTGGGGAAAAACTGTTTTTT.

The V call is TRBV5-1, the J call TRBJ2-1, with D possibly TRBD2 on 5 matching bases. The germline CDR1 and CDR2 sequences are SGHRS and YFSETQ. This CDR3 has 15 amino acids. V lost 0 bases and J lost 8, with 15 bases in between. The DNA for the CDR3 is TGCGCCAGCAGCTTGGTGGGAGCCGAGTCCGATGAGCAGTTCTTC. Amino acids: CASSLVGAESDEQFF.

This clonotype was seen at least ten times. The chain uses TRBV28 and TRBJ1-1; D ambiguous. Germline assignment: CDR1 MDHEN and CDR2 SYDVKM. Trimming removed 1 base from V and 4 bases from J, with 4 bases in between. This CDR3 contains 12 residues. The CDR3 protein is CASSLYGTEAFF. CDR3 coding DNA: TGTGCCAGCAGTTTATACGGCACTGAAGCTTTCTTT.

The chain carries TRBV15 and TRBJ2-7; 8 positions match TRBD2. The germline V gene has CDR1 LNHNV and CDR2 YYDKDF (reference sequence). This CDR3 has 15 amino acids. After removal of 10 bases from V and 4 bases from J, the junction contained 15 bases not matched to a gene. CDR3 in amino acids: CAKSEPSGRGYEQYF. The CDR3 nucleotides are TGTGCCAAATCGGAACCCAGCGGGAGAGGGTACGAGCAGTACTTC.

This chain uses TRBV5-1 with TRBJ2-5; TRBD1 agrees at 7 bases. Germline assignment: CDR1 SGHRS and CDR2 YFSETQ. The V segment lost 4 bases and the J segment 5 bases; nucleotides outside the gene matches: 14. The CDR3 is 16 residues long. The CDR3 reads CASSRTTGDLQETQYF. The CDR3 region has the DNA TGCGCCAGCAGCCGTACCACAGGGGATTTACAGGAGACCCAGTACTTC.

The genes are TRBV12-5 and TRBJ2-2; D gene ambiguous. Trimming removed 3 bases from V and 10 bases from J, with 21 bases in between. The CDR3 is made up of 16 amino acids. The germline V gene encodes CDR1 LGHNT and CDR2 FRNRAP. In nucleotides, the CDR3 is TGTGCTAGTGGTTTAGGAGATGATCCCGAACGTGAGGAGCTGTTTTTT. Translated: CASGLGDDPEREELFF.

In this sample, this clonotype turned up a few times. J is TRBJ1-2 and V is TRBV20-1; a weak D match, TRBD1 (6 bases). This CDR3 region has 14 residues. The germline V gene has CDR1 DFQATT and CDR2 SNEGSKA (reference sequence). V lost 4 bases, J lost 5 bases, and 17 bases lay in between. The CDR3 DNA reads TGCAGTGCTAACCGGGGGCTAATCAGTTATGGCTACACCTTC. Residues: CSANRGLISYGYTF.

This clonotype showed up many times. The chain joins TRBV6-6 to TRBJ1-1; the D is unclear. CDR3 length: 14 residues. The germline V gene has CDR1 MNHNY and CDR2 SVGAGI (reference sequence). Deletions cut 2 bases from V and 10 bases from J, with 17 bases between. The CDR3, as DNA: TGTGCCAGCAGTTACAAATCTGGACCGCTGCTAGCTTTCTTT. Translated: CASSYKSGPLLAFF.

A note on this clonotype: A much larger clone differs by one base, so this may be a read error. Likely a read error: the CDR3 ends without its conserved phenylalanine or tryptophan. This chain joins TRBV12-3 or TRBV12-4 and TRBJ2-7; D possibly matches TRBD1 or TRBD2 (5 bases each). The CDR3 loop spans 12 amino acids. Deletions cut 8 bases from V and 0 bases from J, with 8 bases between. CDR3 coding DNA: TGTGCCAGCGCAGGGACCTCCTACGAGCAGTACCTC. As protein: CASAGTSYEQYL.

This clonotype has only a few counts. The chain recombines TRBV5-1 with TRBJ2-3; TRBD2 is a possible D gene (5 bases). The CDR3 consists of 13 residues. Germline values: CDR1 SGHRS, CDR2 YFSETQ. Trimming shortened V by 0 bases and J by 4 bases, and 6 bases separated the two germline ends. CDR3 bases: TGCGCCAGCAGCTTGGAGGGAGCAGATACGCAGTATTTT. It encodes CASSLEGADTQYF.

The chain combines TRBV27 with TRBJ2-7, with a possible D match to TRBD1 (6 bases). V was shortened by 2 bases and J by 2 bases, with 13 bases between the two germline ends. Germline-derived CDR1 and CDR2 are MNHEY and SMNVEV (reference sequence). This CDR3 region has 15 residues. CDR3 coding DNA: TGTGCCAGCAGTTTAGCCGGGACACGGACCTACGAGCAGTACTTC. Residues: CASSLAGTRTYEQYF.

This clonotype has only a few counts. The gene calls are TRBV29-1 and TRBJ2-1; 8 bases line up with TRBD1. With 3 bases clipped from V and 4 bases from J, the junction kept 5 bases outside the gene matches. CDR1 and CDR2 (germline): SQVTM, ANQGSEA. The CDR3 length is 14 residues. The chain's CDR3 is CSVDGGTGYNEQFF. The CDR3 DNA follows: TGCAGCGTTGATGGGGGGACAGGTTACAATGAGCAGTTCTTC.

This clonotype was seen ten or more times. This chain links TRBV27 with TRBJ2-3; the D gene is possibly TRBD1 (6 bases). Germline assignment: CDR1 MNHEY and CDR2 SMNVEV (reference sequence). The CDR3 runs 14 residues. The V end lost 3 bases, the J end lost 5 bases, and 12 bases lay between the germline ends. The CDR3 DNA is TGTGCCAGCAGTTTTGGGCAGGGGATAGATACGCAGTATTTT. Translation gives CASSFGQGIDTQYF.

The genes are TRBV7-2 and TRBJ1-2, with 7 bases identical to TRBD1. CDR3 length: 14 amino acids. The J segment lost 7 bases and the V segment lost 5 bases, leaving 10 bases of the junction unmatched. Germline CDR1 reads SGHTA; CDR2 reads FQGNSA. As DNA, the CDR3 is TGTGCCAGCAGCCTGGTGATGGGACAGCTTGGCTACACCTTC. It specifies CASSLVMGQLGYTF.

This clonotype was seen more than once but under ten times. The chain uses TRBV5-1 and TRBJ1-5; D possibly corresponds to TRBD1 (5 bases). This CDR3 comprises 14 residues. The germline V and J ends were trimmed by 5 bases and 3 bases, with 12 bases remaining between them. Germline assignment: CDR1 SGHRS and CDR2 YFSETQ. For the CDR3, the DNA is TGCGCCAGCAGGCGCGGGGGTACCAATCAGCCCCAGCATTTT. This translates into CASRRGGTNQPQHF.